One sample yielded the 21 T cell receptor beta chains listed below, sequenced in a study of early T cells in non-severe SARS-CoV-2 infection. MiXCR was run by TCRdb on the 5' RACE reads, yielding one entry per CDR3 protein. The data show approximately 120,000 distinct CDR3 sequences, 14% to 15% seen once. Sample: whole blood. These receptors were taken from an adult who was a healthcare worker with PCR-confirmed SARS-CoV-2 infection or an uninfected control (not recorded which).

This clonotype has only a few counts. CDR3 bases: TGTGCCAGCAGTTACGGGGGCATGAACACTGAAGCTTTCTTT. Translation: CASSYGGMNTEAFF. V gene TRBV6-5 combines with J gene TRBJ1-1; maybe TRBD1 (6 bases). The CDR3 is 14 residues long. Per germline, CDR1 MNHEY and CDR2 SVGAGI. Trimming removed 2 bases at V and 0 bases at J, with 7 bases between.

The chain couples TRBV3-1 to TRBJ1-4; unclear D gene. Trimming cost V 3 bases and J 3 bases, with 14 bases left between them. Germline V gives CDR1 LGHDT, CDR2 YNNKEL (reference sequence). This CDR3 is built from 16 residues. CDR3 nucleotides: TGTGCCAGCAGCCAGGAGTGGACCGACCCTAATGAAAAACTGTTTTTT. It translates to CASSQEWTDPNEKLFF.

The rearrangement joins TRBV5-1 to TRBJ2-7; no clear D gene. Trimming removed 4 bases at V and 3 bases at J, with 11 bases between. The CDR3 contains 13 residues. From germline, CDR1 is SGHRS and CDR2 YFSETQ. CDR3 bases: TGCGCCAGCAGCAATACGGGCAACTACGAGCAGTACTTC. Translation: CASSNTGNYEQYF.

This sequence joins TRBV5-1 and TRBJ2-3; a weak D match, TRBD2 (6 bases). Germline lookup yields CDR1 SGHRS and CDR2 YFSETQ. The CDR3 has 15 residues. Trimming cost V 4 bases and J 0 bases, with 12 bases left between them. CDR3 in DNA: TGCGCCAGCAGCATAGGGGACTCGAGCACAGATACGCAGTATTTT. This codes for CASSIGDSSTDTQYF.

The chain recombines TRBV16 with TRBJ2-7, with D possibly being TRBD1 or TRBD2 (5 bases each). V lost 3 bases and J lost 2, with 8 bases in between. The CDR3 is 13 residues long. Germline lookup yields CDR1 KGHSY and CDR2 FQNENV. Here the CDR3 reads CASSHGGPYEQYF. The CDR3, as DNA: TGTGCCAGCAGCCATGGGGGACCCTACGAGCAGTACTTC.

The chain recombines TRBV12-3 or TRBV12-4 with TRBJ2-5, with TRBD2 as a possible D gene (5 bases). The CDR3 has 13 amino acids. Between the trimmed V and J ends, which lost 3 bases and 5 bases, there was a span of 10 bases. CDR3 loop: CASSFSGSETQYF. CDR3 DNA: TGTGCCAGCAGTTTTTCGGGATCGGAGACCCAGTACTTC.

This clonotype was counted many times. The chain combines TRBV12-3 or TRBV12-4 with TRBJ2-6, with 7 bases fitting TRBD1. The CDR3 is made up of 18 amino acids. Trimming at V came to 5 bases and at J to 2 bases, leaving 12 bases not matched to a gene. The CDR3 DNA sequence: TGTGCCAGCAGTGCCAGACAGGGAAATCGACCTGGGGCCAACGTCCTGACTTTC. Protein: CASSARQGNRPGANVLTF.

The chain links TRBV14 to TRBJ2-7, with no clear D. The CDR3 contains 14 residues. Germline V lookup: CDR1 SGHDN, CDR2 FVKESK. With 0 bases removed from V and 2 bases from J, the gap between germline ends came to 8 bases. In nucleotides, the CDR3 is TGTGCCAGCAGCCAAGAGGAACTCGCCTACGAGCAGTACTTC. Amino acids: CASSQEELAYEQYF.

V usage is TRBV6-5 and J usage is TRBJ1-5; 8 nucleotides align to TRBD1. Germline CDR1 MNHEY, CDR2 SVGAGI. This CDR3 has 13 amino acids. The V gene end was trimmed by 6 bases and the J gene end by 6 bases; junction bases not matched to a gene: 4. CDR3 in DNA: TGTGCCAGCAGGGACAGGGAGGGTCAGCCCCAGCATTTT. Protein sequence: CASRDREGQPQHF.

This clonotype was detected only a few times. The chain has TRBV12-3 or TRBV12-4 and TRBJ1-1; D is uncertain. The CDR3 sequence is 13 residues long. V dropped 5 bases and J dropped 2 bases, with 9 bases sitting between them. CDR3 in DNA: TGTGCCAGCAGTCGCCGACGAAACACTGAAGCTTTCTTT. This encodes CASSRRRNTEAFF.

The rearrangement joins TRBV4-1 to TRBJ2-2; D unresolved. Per germline, CDR1 MGHRA and CDR2 YSYEKL. The CDR3 loop spans 12 amino acids. V was trimmed by 1 base and J by 10 bases, leaving 7 bases between them. This CDR3 is CASSQVDEELFF. As DNA, the CDR3 is TGCGCCAGCAGCCAAGTGGACGAGGAGCTGTTTTTT.

This clonotype has more than one count but fewer than ten. V and J are TRBV27 and TRBJ1-4; D gene ambiguous. CDR3 length: 15 amino acids. The germline CDR1 and CDR2 sequences are MNHEY and SMNVEV (reference sequence). V was pared by 3 bases and J by 1 base, with 9 bases between. CDR3 in amino acids: CASSFFGGTNEKLFF. The CDR3 nucleotides read TGTGCCAGCAGTTTCTTTGGTGGAACTAATGAAAAACTGTTTTTT. The variable domain in full, with the rest retrieved from reference TRBV27 and TRBJ1-4, is EAQVTQNPRYLITVTGKKLTVTCSQNMNHEYMSWYRQDPGLGLRQIYYSMNVEVTDKGDVPEGYKVSRKEKRNFPLILESPSPNQTSLYFCASSFFGGTNEKLFFGSGTQLSVL.

This chain links TRBV5-1 with TRBJ2-5; D might be TRBD2 (6 bases). The V gene lost 7 bases and the J gene lost 2 bases, with 15 bases spanning the gap. The CDR3 spans 14 residues. The germline CDR1 and CDR2 sequences are SGHRS and YFSETQ. The CDR3 sequence is CASAAGLQQETQYF. The CDR3 coding sequence is TGCGCCAGCGCCGCGGGACTGCAACAAGAGACCCAGTACTTC.

In this sample, this clonotype turned up many times. The chain links TRBV29-1 to TRBJ1-1; maybe TRBD1 (6 bases). V was cut by 5 bases and J by 8 bases, with 18 bases left in between. CDR3 length equals 13 residues. CDR1 SQVTM and CDR2 ANQGSEA come from the germline V gene. The CDR3, as DNA: TGCAGCGTTACTCCCCCCAGGGGTTGGGAAGCTTTCTTT. Translation gives CSVTPPRGWEAFF.

The chain employs TRBV7-9 and TRBJ2-2; D unresolved. In germline, CDR1 is SEHNR, CDR2 FQNEAQ (reference sequence). The V end lost 2 bases, the J end lost 7 bases, and 11 bases lay between the germline ends. The CDR3 is 14 amino acids. The DNA for the CDR3 is TGTGCCAGCAGCTTACTCCCCGGATACGGGGAGCTGTTTTTT. The encoded protein is CASSLLPGYGELFF.

In this sample, this clonotype turned up a few times. This chain links TRBV12-5 with TRBJ1-5; TRBD1 might be the D (5 bases). The V gene lost 7 bases and the J gene lost 4 bases, with 11 bases spanning the gap. CDR1 and CDR2 (germline): LGHNT, FRNRAP. The CDR3 loop spans 13 amino acids. The CDR3 here is CASEDSPNQPQHF. As DNA, the CDR3 is TGTGCTAGTGAAGACAGTCCTAATCAGCCCCAGCATTTT.

This clonotype occurred a few times. V gene TRBV12-3 or TRBV12-4 combines with J gene TRBJ2-3; D is possibly TRBD1 or TRBD2 (6 bases each). The CDR3 is made up of 18 amino acids. V lost 2 bases and J lost 5, with 23 bases in between. The CDR3 loop is CASSLRGELTLAQDTQYF. The CDR3 DNA reads TGTGCCAGCAGTTTAAGGGGGGAACTAACCCTGGCCCAAGATACGCAGTATTTT.

There are a few counts of this clonotype. This chain joins TRBV12-3 or TRBV12-4 and TRBJ1-1; D is possibly TRBD1 (5 bases). CDR3 length equals 14 residues. Deletions cut 7 bases from V and 0 bases from J, with 12 bases between. CDR3 region: CASNKGLLNTEAFF. The CDR3 DNA sequence: TGTGCCAGCAACAAGGGACTTCTGAACACTGAAGCTTTCTTT.

This clonotype appeared a few times. V gene TRBV5-6 combines with J gene TRBJ1-1; perhaps TRBD1 as D (5 bases). CDR3 length equals 15 residues. V lost 2 bases, J lost 4 bases, and 15 bases lay in between. The germline V gene has CDR1 SGHDT and CDR2 YYEEEE. CDR3 region: CASSFSRGQVTEAFF. The CDR3 coding sequence is TGTGCCAGCAGCTTCTCGAGGGGTCAGGTCACTGAAGCTTTCTTT.

This clonotype was counted only a few times. V gene TRBV27 combines with J gene TRBJ2-1; TRBD1 is a possible D gene (5 bases). Trimming took 2 bases from V and 8 from J, leaving 13 bases between them. Per the germline V gene, CDR1 is MNHEY and CDR2 is SMNVEV (reference sequence). This CDR3 has 14 amino acids. DNA for the CDR3: TGTGCCAGCAGTTTAAAGGGGCCGCCGGATGAGCAGTTCTTC. This codes for CASSLKGPPDEQFF.

The chain is built from TRBV7-9 and TRBJ1-1; 10 nucleotides agree with TRBD1. Losses at the gene ends were 1 base for V and 9 bases for J; bases not matched to a gene: 11. Germline-derived CDR1 and CDR2 are SEHNR and FQNEAQ (reference sequence). This CDR3 has 16 residues. This chain's CDR3 is CASSLGSRDRGPQAFF. In DNA form, the CDR3 reads TGTGCCAGCAGCTTAGGGTCCCGGGACAGGGGCCCACAAGCTTTCTTT. Drawing the rest from reference TRBV7-9 and TRBJ1-1, the complete variable domain is DTGVSQNPRHKITKRGQNVTFRCDPISEHNRLYWYRQTLGQGPEFLTYFQNEAQLEKSRLLSDRFSAERPKGSFSTLEIQRTEQGDSAMYLCASSLGSRDRGPQAFFGQGTRLTVV.